The clone carrying this T cell receptor beta chain was observed at least ten times. Its specificity is unknown. This sample is drawn from a study of glioma-infiltrating T cells. General study findings and limits: Above-expected tissue-blood divergence occurred in all gliomas, most in low-grade ones. CDR3 overlap between tissue and blood was very small.

Using RNA template, CDR3s of TCR alpha and beta were amplified with iRepertoire arm-PCR. Tissue mRNA or PBMC total RNA, roughly 100-400 ng, went into one-step reverse transcription and amplification. TCRdb reprocessed the multiplex PCR reads with MiXCR, giving one entry per CDR3 protein. The table has around 99,000 distinct CDR3 sequences, around 25% seen once. In germline, CDR1 is SGHNT, CDR2 YENEEA. The length of the CDR3 is 14 residues. Trimming removed 4 bases from V and 4 bases from J, with 11 bases in between. The source material was glioma tissue, nonneoplastic brain tissue, or PBMCs (not recorded which). The sequence was collected from a human donor with low-grade glioma or glioblastoma, undergoing nonglioma brain surgery, or in good health (not recorded which). The chain couples TRBV11-3 to TRBJ2-1; no firm D call. CDR3 residues: CASSSLGPYNEQFF. CDR3 in DNA: TGTGCCAGCAGCTCGCTTGGGCCTTACAATGAGCAGTTCTTC.